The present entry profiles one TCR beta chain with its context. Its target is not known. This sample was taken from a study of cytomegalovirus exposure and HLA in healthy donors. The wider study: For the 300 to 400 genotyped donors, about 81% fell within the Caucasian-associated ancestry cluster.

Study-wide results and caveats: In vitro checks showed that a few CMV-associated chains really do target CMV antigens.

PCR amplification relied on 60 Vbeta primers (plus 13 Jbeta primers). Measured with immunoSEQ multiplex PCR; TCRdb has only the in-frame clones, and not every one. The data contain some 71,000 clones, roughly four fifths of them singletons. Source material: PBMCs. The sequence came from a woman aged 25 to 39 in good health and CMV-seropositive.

The CDR3, as DNA: TGTGCCAGCAGCCCTCAAACAGACACCGGGGAGCTGTTTTTT. Translated: CASSPQTDTGELFF. The rearrangement uses TRBV7-9 and TRBJ2-2; D is uncertain. The germline CDR1 and CDR2 sequences are SEHNR and FQNEAQ (reference sequence). V lost 5 bases, J lost 3 bases, and 10 bases lay in between. This CDR3 has 14 amino acids.